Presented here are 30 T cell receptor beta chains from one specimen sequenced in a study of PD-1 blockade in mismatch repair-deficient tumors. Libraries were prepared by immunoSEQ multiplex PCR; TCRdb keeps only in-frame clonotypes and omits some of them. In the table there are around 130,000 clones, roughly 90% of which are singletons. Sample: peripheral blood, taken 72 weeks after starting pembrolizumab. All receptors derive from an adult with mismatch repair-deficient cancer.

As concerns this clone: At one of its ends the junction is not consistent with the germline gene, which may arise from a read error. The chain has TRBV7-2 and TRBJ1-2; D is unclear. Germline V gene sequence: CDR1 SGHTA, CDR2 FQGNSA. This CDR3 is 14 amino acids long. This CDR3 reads CASRETSGLSSAAF. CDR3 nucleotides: TGTGCCAGCAGGGAAACTTCCGGGCTCTCCTCCGCCGCCTTC. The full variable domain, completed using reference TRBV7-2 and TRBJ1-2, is GAGVSQSPSNKVTEKGKDVELRCDPISGHTALYWYRQSLGQGLEFLIYFQGNSAPDKSGLPSDRFSAERTGGSVSTLTIQRTQQEDSAVYLCASRETSGLSSAAFGSGTRLTVV.

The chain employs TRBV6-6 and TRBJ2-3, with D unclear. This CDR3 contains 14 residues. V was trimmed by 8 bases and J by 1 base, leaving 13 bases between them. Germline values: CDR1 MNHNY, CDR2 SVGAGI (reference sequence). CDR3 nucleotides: TGTGCCAGCTCCCGCAGATTAGGCACAGATACGCAGTATTTT. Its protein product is CASSRRLGTDTQYF.

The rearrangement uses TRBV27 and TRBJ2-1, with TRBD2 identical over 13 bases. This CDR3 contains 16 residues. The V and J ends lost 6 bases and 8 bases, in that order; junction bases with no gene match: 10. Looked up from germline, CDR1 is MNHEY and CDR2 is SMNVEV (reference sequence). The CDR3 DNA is TGTGCCAGCAGCCTAATAGGGACTAGCGGGATGCATGAGCAGTTCTTC. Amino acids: CASSLIGTSGMHEQFF.

The CDR3 nucleotides read TGTGCCAGCACCGGACAGGGCGGGGCTTACTCCTACGAGCAGTACTTC. Translation: CASTGQGGAYSYEQYF. V gene TRBV2 combines with J gene TRBJ2-7, with 8 bases identical to TRBD1. Unmatched junction bases numbered 11, after V lost 7 bases and J lost 0 bases. CDR1 and CDR2 from the germline V gene are SNHLY and FYNNEI. This CDR3 spans 16 amino acids.

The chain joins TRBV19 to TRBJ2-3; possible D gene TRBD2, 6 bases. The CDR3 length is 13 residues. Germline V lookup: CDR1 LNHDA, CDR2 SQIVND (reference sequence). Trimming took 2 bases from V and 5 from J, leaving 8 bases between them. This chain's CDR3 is CASSITAGDTQYF. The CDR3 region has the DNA TGTGCCAGTAGTATAACAGCGGGAGATACGCAGTATTTT.

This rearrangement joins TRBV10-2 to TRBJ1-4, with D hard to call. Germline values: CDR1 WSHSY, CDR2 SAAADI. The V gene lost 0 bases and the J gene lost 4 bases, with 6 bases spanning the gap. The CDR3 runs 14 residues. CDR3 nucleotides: TGCGCCAGCAGTGAGTCAGGGTTTAATGAAAAACTGTTTTTT. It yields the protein CASSESGFNEKLFF.

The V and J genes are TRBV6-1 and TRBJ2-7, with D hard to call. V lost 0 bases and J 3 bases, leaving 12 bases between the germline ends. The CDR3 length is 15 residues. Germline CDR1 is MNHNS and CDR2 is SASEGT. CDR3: CASSEALGSNYEQYF. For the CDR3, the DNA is TGTGCCAGCAGTGAAGCTTTAGGGTCGAACTACGAGCAGTACTTC.

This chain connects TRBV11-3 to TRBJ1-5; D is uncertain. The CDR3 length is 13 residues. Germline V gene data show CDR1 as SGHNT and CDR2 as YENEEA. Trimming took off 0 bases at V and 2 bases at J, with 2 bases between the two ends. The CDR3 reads CASSLDRNQPQHF. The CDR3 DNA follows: TGTGCCAGCAGCTTAGACCGCAATCAGCCCCAGCATTTT.

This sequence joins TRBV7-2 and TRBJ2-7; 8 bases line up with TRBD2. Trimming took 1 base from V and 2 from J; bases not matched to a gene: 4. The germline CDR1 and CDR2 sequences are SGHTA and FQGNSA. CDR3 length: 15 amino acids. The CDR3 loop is CASSLGASGPYEQYF. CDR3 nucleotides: TGTGCCAGCAGCTTAGGGGCTAGCGGGCCCTACGAGCAGTACTTC.

CDR3 sequence reads: CASSYGRGARYEQYF. The CDR3 nucleotides read TGTGCCAGCAGTTACGGACGCGGGGCCCGCTACGAGCAGTACTTC. The rearrangement uses TRBV6-5 and TRBJ2-7, with D possibly TRBD2 on 6 matching bases. This CDR3 contains 15 residues. V lost 2 bases, J lost 3 bases, and 14 bases lay in between. Germline CDR1 is MNHEY and CDR2 is SVGAGI.

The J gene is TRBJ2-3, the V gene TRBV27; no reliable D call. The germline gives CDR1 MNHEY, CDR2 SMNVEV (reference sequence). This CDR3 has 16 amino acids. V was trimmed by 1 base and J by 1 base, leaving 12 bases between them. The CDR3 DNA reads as TGTGCCAGCAGTTTATTAAGGCCCCGTGGCACAGATACGCAGTATTTT. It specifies CASSLLRPRGTDTQYF.

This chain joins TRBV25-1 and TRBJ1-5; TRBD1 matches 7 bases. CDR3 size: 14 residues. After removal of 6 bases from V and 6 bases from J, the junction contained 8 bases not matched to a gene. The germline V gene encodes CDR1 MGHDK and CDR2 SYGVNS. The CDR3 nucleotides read TGTGCCAGCAGCCACAGGGGCGAGGGTCAGCCCCAGCATTTT. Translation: CASSHRGEGQPQHF.

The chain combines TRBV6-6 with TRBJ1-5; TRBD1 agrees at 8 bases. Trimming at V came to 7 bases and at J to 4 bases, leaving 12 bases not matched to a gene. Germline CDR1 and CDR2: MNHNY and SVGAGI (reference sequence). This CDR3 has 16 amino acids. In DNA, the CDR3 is TGTGCCAGCAACCTCAGCGGGACAGGTCTAAATCAGCCCCAGCATTTT. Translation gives CASNLSGTGLNQPQHF.

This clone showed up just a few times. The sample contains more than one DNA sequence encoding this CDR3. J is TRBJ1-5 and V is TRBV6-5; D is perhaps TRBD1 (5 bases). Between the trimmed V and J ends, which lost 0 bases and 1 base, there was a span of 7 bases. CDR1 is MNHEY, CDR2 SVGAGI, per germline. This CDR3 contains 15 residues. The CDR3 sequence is CASSYSRDSNQPQHF. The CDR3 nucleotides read TGTGCCAGCAGTTACTCGAGGGACAGCAATCAGCCCCAGCATTTT.

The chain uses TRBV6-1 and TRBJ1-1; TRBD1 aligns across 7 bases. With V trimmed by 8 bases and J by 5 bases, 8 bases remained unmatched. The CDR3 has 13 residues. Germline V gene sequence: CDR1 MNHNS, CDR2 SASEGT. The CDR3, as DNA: TGTGCCAGCCCCCAGGGGGAGAGAACTGAAGCTTTCTTT. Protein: CASPQGERTEAFF.

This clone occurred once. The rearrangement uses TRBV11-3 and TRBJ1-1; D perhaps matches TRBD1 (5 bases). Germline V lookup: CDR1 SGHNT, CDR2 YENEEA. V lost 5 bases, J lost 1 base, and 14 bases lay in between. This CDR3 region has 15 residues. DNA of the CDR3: TGTGCCAGCAGCGTAACGGCCGACAGGAACACTGAAGCTTTCTTT. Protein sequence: CASSVTADRNTEAFF.

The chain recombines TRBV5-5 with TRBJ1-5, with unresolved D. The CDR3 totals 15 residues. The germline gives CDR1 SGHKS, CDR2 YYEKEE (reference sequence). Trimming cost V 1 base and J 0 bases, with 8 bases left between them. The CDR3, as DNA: TGTGCCAGCAGCTTGTGGGGAGTTAGCAATCAGCCCCAGCATTTT. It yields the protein CASSLWGVSNQPQHF.

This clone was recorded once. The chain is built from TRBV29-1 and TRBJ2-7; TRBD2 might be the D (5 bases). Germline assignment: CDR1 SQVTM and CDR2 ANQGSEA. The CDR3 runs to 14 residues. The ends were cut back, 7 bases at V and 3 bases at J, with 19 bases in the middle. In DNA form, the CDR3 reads TGCAGCGCTTCTCCCAACCGGGATGACTACGAGCAGTACTTC. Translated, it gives CSASPNRDDYEQYF.

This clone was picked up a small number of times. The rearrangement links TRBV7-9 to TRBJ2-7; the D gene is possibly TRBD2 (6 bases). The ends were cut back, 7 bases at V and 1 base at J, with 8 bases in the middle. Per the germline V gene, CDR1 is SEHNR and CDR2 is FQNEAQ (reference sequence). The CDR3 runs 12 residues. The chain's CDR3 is CASNGGSYEQYF. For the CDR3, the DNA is TGTGCCAGCAACGGGGGATCCTACGAGCAGTACTTC. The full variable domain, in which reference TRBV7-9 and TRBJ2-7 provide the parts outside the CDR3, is DTGVSQNPRHKITKRGQNVTFRCDPISEHNRLYWYRQTLGQGPEFLTYFQNEAQLEKSRLLSDRFSAERPKGSFSTLEIQRTEQGDSAMYLCASNGGSYEQYFGPGTRLTVT.

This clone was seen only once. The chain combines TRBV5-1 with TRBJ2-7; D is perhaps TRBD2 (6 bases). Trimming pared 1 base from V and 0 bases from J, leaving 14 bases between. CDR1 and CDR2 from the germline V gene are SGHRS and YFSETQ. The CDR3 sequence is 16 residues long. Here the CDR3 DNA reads TGCGCCAGCAGCTTGATTCGCGGGACCGACTCCTACGAGCAGTACTTC. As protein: CASSLIRGTDSYEQYF.

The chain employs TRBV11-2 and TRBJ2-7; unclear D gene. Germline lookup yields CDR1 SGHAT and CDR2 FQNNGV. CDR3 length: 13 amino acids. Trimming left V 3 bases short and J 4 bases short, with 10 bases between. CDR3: CASSFGFTYEQYF. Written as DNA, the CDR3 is TGTGCCAGCAGCTTCGGTTTTACATACGAGCAGTACTTC.

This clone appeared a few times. The CDR3 region is CASSLGNYGYTF. Here the CDR3 DNA reads TGTGCCAGCAGCTTGGGGAACTATGGCTACACCTTC. This chain joins TRBV5-4 and TRBJ1-2, with no clear D. This CDR3 spans 12 amino acids. V gave up 0 bases and J gave up 2 bases, with 2 bases separating them. From germline, CDR1 is SGHNT and CDR2 YYREEE (reference sequence).

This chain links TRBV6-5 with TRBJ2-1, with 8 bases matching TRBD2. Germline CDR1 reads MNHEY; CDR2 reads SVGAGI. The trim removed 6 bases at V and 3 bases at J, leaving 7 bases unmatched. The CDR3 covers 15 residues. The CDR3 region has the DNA TGTGCCAGCAGAGGTAGCGGGGCGTACTACAATGAGCAGTTCTTC. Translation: CASRGSGAYYNEQFF.

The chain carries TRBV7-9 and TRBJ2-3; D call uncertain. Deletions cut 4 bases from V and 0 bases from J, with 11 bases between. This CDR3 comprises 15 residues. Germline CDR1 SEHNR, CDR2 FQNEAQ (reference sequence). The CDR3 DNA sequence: TGTGCCAGCAGCTACCTTAGGATTAGCACAGATACGCAGTATTTT. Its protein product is CASSYLRISTDTQYF.

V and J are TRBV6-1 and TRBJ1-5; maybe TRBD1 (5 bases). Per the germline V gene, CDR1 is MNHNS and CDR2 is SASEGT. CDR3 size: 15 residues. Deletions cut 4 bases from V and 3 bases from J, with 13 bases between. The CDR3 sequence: CASSGDALLNQPQHF. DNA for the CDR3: TGTGCCAGCAGTGGGGACGCCCTCCTCAATCAGCCCCAGCATTTT.

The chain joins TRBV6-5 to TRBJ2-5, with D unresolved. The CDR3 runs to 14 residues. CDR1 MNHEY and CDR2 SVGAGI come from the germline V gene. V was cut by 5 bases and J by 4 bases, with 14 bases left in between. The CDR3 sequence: CASSLLDSGETQYF. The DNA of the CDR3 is TGTGCCAGCAGTCTTTTGGATTCGGGAGAGACCCAGTACTTC.

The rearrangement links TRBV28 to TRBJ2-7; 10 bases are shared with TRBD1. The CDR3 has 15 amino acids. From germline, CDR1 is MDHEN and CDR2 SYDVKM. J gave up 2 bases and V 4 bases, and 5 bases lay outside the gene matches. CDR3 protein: CASSSPDRGPYEQYF. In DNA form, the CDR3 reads TGTGCCAGCAGTTCGCCCGACAGGGGGCCCTACGAGCAGTACTTC.

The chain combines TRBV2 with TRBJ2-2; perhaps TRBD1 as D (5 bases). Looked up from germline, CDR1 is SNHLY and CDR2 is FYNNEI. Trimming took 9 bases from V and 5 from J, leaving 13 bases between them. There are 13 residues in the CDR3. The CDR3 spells CARTGALTGELFF. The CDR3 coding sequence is TGTGCCAGAACAGGAGCACTGACCGGGGAGCTGTTTTTT.

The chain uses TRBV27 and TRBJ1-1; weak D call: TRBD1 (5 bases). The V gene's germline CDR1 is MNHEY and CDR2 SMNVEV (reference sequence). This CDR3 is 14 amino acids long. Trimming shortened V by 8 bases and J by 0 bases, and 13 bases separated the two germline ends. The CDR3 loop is CASGWGPLNTEAFF. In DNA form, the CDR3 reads TGTGCCAGCGGTTGGGGACCCCTGAACACTGAAGCTTTCTTT.

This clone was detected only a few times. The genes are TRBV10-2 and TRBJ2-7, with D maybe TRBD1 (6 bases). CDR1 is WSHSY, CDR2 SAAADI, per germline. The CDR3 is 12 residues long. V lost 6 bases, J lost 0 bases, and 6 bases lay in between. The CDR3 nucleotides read TGCGCCAGCAGGGACAGCTCCTACGAGCAGTACTTC. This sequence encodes CASRDSSYEQYF.